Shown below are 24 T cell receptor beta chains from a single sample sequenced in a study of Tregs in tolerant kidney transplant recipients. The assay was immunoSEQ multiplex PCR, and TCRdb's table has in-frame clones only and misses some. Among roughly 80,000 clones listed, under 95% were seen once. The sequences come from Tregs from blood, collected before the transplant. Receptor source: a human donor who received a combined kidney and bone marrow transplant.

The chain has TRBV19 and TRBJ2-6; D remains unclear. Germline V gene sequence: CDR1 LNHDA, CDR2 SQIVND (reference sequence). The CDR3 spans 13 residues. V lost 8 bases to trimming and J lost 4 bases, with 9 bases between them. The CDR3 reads CASGLWGANVLTF. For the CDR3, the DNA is TGTGCCAGTGGTCTTTGGGGGGCCAACGTCCTGACTTTC.

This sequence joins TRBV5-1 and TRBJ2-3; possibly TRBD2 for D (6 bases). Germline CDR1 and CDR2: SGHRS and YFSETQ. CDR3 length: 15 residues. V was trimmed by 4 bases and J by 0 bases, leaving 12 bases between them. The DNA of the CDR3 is TGCGCCAGCAGCGCGGGACTCTCTAGCACAGATACGCAGTATTTT. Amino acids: CASSAGLSSTDTQYF.

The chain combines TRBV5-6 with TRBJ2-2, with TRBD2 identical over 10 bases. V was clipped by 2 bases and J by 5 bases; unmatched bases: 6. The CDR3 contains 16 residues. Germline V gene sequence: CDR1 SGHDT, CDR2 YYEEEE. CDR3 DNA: TGTGCCAGCAGCTTTACCGGGACTAGCGTTACCGGGGAGCTGTTTTTT. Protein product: CASSFTGTSVTGELFF.

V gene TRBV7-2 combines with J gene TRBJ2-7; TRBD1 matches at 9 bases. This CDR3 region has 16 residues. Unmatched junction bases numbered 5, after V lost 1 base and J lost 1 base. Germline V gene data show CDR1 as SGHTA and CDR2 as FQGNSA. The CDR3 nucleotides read TGTGCCAGCAGCTTAGTTGGGACAGGGATTTCCTACGAGCAGTACTTC. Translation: CASSLVGTGISYEQYF.

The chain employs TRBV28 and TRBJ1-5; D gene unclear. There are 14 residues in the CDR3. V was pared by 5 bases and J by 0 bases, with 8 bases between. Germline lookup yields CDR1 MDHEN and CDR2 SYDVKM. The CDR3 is CASSTSYSNQPQHF. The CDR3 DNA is TGTGCCAGCAGTACGAGTTATAGCAATCAGCCCCAGCATTTT. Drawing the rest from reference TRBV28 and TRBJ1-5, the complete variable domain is DVKVTQSSRYLVKRTGEKVFLECVQDMDHENMFWYRQDPGLGLRLIYFSYDVKMKEKGDIPEGYSVSREKKERFSLILESASTNQTSMYLCASSTSYSNQPQHFGDGTRLSIL.

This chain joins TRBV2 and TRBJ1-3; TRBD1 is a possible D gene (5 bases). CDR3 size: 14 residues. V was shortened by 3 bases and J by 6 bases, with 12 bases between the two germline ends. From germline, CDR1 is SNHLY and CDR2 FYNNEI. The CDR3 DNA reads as TGTGCCAGCAGTGATGGATCAGGGTTAAACACCATATATTTT. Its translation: CASSDGSGLNTIYF.

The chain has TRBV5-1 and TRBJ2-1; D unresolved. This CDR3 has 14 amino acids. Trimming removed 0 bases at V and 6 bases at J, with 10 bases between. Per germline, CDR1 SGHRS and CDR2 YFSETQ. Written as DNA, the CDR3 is TGCGCCAGCAGCTTGGGGCCGGCTGTCAATGAGCAGTTCTTC. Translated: CASSLGPAVNEQFF.

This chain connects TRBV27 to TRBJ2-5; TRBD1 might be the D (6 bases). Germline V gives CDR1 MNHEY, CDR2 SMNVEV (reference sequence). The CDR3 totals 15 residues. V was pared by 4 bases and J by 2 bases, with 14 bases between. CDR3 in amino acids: CASSSRGLGQETQYF. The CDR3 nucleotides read TGTGCCAGCAGTTCCAGGGGTTTGGGGCAAGAGACCCAGTACTTC.

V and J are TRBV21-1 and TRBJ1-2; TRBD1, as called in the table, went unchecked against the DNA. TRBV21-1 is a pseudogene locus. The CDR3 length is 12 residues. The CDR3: CASRTGNYGYTF. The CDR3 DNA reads TGTGCCAGCAGGACAGGGAACTATGGCTACACCTTC.

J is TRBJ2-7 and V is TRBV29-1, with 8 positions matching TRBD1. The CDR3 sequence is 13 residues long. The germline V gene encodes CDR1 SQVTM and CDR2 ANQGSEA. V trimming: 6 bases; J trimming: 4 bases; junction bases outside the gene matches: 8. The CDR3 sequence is CSVEQGGRYEQYF. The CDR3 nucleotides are TGCAGCGTGGAACAGGGGGGCAGGTACGAGCAGTACTTC.

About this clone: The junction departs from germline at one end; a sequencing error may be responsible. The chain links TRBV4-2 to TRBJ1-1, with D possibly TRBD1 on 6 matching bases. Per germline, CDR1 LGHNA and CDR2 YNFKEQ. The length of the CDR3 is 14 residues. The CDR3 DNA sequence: TGTGCCGGCAGCCCAGGGGACATAAGAACTGAAGCTTTCTTT. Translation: CAGSPGDIRTEAFF.

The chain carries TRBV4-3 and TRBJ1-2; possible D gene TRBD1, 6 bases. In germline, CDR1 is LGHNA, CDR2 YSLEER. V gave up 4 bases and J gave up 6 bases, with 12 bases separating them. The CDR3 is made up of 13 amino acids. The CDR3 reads CASSRFEGDGYTF. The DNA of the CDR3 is TGCGCCAGCAGCCGCTTTGAGGGGGATGGCTACACCTTC.

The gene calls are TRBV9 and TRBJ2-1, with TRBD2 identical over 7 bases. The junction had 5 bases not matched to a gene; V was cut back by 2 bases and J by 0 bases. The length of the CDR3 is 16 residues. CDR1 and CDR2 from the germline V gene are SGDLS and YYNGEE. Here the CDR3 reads CASSVTGTTSYNEQFF. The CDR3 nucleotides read TGTGCCAGCAGCGTGACCGGGACTACCTCCTACAATGAGCAGTTCTTC.

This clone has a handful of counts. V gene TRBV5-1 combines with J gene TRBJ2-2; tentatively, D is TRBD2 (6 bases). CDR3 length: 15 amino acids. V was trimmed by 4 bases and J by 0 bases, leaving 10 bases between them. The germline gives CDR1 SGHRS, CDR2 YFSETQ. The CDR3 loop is CASSPGTSNTGELFF. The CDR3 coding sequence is TGCGCCAGCAGCCCCGGGACTTCGAACACCGGGGAGCTGTTTTTT.

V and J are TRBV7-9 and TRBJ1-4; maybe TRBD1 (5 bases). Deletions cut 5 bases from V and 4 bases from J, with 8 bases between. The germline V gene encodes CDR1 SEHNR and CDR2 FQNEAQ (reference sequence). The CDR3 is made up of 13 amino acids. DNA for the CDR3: TGTGCCAGCAGCGTGGACATTAATGAAAAACTGTTTTTT. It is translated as CASSVDINEKLFF.

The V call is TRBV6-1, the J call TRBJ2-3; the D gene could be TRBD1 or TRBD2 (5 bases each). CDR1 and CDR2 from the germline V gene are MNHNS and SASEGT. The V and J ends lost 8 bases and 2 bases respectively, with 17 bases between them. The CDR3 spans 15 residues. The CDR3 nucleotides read TGTGCCAGCTCTTTCTCCGGGACCAACACAGATACGCAGTATTTT. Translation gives CASSFSGTNTDTQYF.

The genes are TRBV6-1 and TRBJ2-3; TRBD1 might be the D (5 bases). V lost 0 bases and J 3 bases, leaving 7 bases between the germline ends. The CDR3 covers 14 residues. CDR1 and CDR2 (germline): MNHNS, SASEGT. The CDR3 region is CASSEARQTDTQYF. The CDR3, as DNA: TGTGCCAGCAGTGAAGCCCGACAGACAGATACGCAGTATTTT.

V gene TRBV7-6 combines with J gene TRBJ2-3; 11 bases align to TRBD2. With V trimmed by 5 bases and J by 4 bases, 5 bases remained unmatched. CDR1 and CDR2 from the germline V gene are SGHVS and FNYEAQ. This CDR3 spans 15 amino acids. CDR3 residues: CASSPIAGGPDTQYF. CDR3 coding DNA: TGTGCCAGCAGCCCTATAGCGGGAGGGCCAGATACGCAGTATTTT.

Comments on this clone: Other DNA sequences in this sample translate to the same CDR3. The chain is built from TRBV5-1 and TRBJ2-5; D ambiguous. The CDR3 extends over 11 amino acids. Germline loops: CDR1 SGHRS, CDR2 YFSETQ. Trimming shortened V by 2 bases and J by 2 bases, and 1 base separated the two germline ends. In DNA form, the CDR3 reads TGCGCCAGCAGCTTACAAGAGACCCAGTACTTC. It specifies CASSLQETQYF.

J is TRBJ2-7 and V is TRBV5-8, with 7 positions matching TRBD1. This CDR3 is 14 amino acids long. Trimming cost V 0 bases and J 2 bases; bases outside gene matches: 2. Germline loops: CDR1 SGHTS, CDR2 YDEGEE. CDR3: CASSLGQGAYEQYF. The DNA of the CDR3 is TGTGCCAGCAGCTTGGGGCAGGGGGCCTACGAGCAGTACTTC.

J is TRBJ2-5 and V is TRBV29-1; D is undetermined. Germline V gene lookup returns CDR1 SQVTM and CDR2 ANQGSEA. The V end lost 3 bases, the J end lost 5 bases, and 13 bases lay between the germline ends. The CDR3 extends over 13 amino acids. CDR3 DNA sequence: TGCAGCGTTGATACAGTTGAGGCTGAGACCCAGTACTTC. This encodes CSVDTVEAETQYF.

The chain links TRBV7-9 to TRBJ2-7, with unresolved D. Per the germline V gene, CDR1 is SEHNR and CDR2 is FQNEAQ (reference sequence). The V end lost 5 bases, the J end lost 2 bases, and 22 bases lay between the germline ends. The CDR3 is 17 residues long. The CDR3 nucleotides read TGTGCCAGCAGCGATGCCCCATCCCCGGAGAACCCCTACGAGCAGTACTTC. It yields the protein CASSDAPSPENPYEQYF. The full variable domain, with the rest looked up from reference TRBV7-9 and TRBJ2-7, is DTGVSQNPRHKITKRGQNVTFRCDPISEHNRLYWYRQTLGQGPEFLTYFQNEAQLEKSRLLSDRFSAERPKGSFSTLEIQRTEQGDSAMYLCASSDAPSPENPYEQYFGPGTRLTVT.

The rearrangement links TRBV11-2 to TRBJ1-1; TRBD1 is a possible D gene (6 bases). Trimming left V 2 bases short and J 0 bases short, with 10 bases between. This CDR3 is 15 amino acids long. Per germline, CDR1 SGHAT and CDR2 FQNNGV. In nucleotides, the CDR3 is TGTGCCAGCAGCTTAAACAGGGTAATGAACACTGAAGCTTTCTTT. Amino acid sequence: CASSLNRVMNTEAFF.

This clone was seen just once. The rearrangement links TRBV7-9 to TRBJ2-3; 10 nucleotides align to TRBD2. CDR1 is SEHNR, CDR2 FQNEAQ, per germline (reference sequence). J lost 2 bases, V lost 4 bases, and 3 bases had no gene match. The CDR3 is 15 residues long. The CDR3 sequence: CASSSGLADTDTQYF. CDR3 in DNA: TGTGCCAGCAGCTCAGGACTAGCGGACACAGATACGCAGTATTTT. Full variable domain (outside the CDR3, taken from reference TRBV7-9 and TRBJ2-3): DTGVSQNPRHKITKRGQNVTFRCDPISEHNRLYWYRQTLGQGPEFLTYFQNEAQLEKSRLLSDRFSAERPKGSFSTLEIQRTEQGDSAMYLCASSSGLADTDTQYFGPGTRLTVL.